This T cell receptor beta chain is drawn from a study of shared clonotypes between healthy human individuals (TCRdb year 2020). General notes on the study: Three men and a couple of women, aged 18 to 49 years, made up the cohort. For each donor, three plates each were used for CD4 naive and CD4 memory, two plates were used for CD8 naive, and one plate was used for CD8 memory. The study deeply sequenced blood TCR repertoires of about 5 healthy adults to estimate repertoire size and the extent of clonotype sharing between individuals. To increase sequencing depth and limit assay-specific biases, different laboratories used diverse techniques to prepare libraries and sequence TCR repertoires. Between about 0.8 and 9.5 billion PBMCs per donor were obtained by leukapheresis. What the study reported, not specific to this receptor: Based on pairwise subsampling, the degree of clonotype sharing among donors was expected to be affected by sequencing depth. The small number of donors limited the genetic and exposure-history diversity represented. Across several donors, around 5% of naive CD4, 3% to 4% of naive CD8, 2% to 2.5% of memory CD4, and 0.3% to 0.45% of memory CD8 clonotypes were shared. Naive subsets generally had larger estimated clonotype richness than memory subsets. Higher generation probabilities were observed for clonotypes shared by all four sorted-subset donors than for non-shared clonotypes. Even with the large sequencing depth, rarefaction of the sorted-subset datasets indicated that sequencing was incomplete. Sampling was restricted to blood, and TCR repertoires in tissues likely differ from the TCR repertoires found in blood.

Donors were healthy HIV-negative adults with no recently reported acute infections or vaccinations. All donors were Caucasian adults living in Nashville, Tennessee, USA. CD4+ T cells were enriched by magnetic negative selection, after which naive cells were positively selected on CD45RA and the negative fraction was taken as the memory subset. Blood was obtained by leukapheresis, after which PBMCs were separated by Ficoll-Histopaque density gradient centrifugation and cryopreserved in liquid nitrogen vapor phase. Analytical flow cytometry was used to check the purity and quantity of every magnetically sorted T cell population. Genomic DNA was isolated from every sorted fraction and measured by UV absorbance on a Nanodrop 2000c. A note on this clone: The specificity of this receptor is unknown. No per-base quality is available; no much larger clone lies one base away.

From the cysteine up to the phenylalanine, the CDR3 has a length of 16 residues. Only the CDR3 part of the read is kept: 48 bases, read in frame from the first base. From the germline V gene (reference sequence), CDR1 is SEHNR and CDR2 is FQNEAQ. V is cut by 4 bases and J by 0 bases, and the space between the germline ends is 13 bases. TCR CDR3 regions were amplified from genomic DNA by multiplex PCR using the deep immunoSEQ assay. Extracted genomic DNA from each cell subset was spread evenly across all wells of several immunoSEQ 96-well plates, with each plate serving as a replicate. Each replicate PCR for sorted subsets received around 0.2 ug genomic DNA, equal to roughly 33,000 T cell genomes. Purified libraries were quantified with a Qubit 3.0 fluorometer, sized on a Bioanalyzer 2100, and re-quantified with the KAPA Library Quantification kit. A separate single-read 150-cycle Illumina NextSeq 550 flow cell was used to sequence each immunoSEQ 96-well plate. Per the source publication's procedure: The immunoSEQ output contained only junctional sequences without quality scores, so filtering could not match that applied to full-length reads. Sequences were annotated with PyIR, a Python wrapper for IgBLAST v1.9, using IMGT germline references to assign V/J genes and CDR3. Reads were filtered out if the reads had weak V/J assignments (E-value above 1e-6), no CDR3, stop codons, out-of-frame junctions, or ambiguous translated residues. V3J clonotypes were defined as sequences sharing an identical inferred V gene, J gene, and CDR3 amino acid sequence. Percentage overlap between repertoires was computed as shared unique clonotypes divided by the size of the smaller repertoire. Richness of each repertoire was evaluated using RTK rarefaction, the Chao1 estimator, and Recon v2.1 estimates of unobserved clonotypes. For all TCRbeta clonotypes obtained by the gDNA method from a few donors, generation probabilities were computed with OLGA. TCRdb stores this immuneACCESS table with in-frame sequences only. Part of the clones is absent; in the studies checked, under half of the shortfall reflects unresolved V genes, and no reason is known for the rest. D and trimming were read from the DNA, whereas the V and J calls and clone size are those reported in that table. This sample comprises more than 2,000,000 clones, more than 80% of them detected only once. The ten most abundant clones make up 0.35% to 0.45% of the sample.

The chain employs TRBV7-9 and TRBJ2-1, and perhaps TRBD2 as D gene, on 6 matching bases. The sequenced material came from naive CD4+ T cells from PBMCs. According to the study, the label for this sample's cell subset or site signals: CD45RA+ positively selected. This sequence was found in a young man in good health. Some clones in this sample may be carry-over from other donors' samples. Here is the DNA: TGTGCCAGCAGCTCATACCAGGACTACTCCTACAATGAGCAGTTCTTC. Its protein product is CASSSYQDYSYNEQFF.